Shown below are 19 T cell receptor beta chains from a single sample sequenced in a study of cytomegalovirus exposure and HLA in healthy donors. The PCR was carried out with 60 Vbeta primers and 13 Jbeta primers. Sequenced by immunoSEQ multiplex PCR; TCRdb stores in-frame clones only, minus some. The sample has about 59,000 clones; roughly 83% are singletons. The specimen was PBMCs. Receptor source: a human donor in good health.

The rearrangement uses TRBV4-1 and TRBJ2-3, with no clear D. V lost 3 bases to trimming and J lost 1 base, with 11 bases between them. Germline V gene data show CDR1 as MGHRA and CDR2 as YSYEKL. This CDR3 spans 15 amino acids. The DNA of the CDR3 is TGCGCCAGCAGCCAGGTCGGGTGGGGCACAGATACGCAGTATTTT. It codes for CASSQVGWGTDTQYF.

This clone was seen more than once but under ten times. This chain connects TRBV5-1 to TRBJ2-3; TRBD2 agrees at 7 bases. The germline gives CDR1 SGHRS, CDR2 YFSETQ. V lost 6 bases and J lost 0; bases outside the gene matches: 4. This CDR3 is 14 amino acids long. Here the CDR3 reads CASTLAGSTDTQYF. In DNA form, the CDR3 reads TGCGCCAGCACCTTAGCGGGCAGCACAGATACGCAGTATTTT. Full variable domain (remainder filled in from reference TRBV5-1 and TRBJ2-3): KAGVTQTPRYLIKTRGQQVTLSCSPISGHRSVSWYQQTPGQGLQFLFEYFSETQRNKGNFPGRFSGRQFSNSRSEMNVSTLELGDSALYLCASTLAGSTDTQYFGPGTRLTVL.

J is TRBJ1-2 and V is TRBV18; no reliable D call. V shed 0 bases and J shed 2 bases, with 7 bases lying between them. There are 14 residues in the CDR3. From germline, CDR1 is KGHSH and CDR2 LQKENI. Here the CDR3 reads CASSPPGGNYGYTF. DNA for the CDR3: TGTGCCAGCTCACCACCGGGAGGGAACTATGGCTACACCTTC.

The chain recombines TRBV5-1 with TRBJ2-3, with 10 bases fitting TRBD2. CDR1 is SGHRS, CDR2 YFSETQ, per germline. This CDR3 has 15 amino acids. V lost 3 bases and J lost 2; bases outside the gene matches: 3. The CDR3 bases are TGCGCCAGCAGCTCTAGCGGGGGTTTCACAGATACGCAGTATTTT. This sequence encodes CASSSSGGFTDTQYF.

The rearrangement joins TRBV7-9 to TRBJ2-7; TRBD2 matches at 7 bases. The CDR3 is 13 residues long. Germline V gene lookup returns CDR1 SEHNR and CDR2 FQNEAQ (reference sequence). Trimming removed 2 bases from V and 6 bases from J; junction bases left unmatched: 4. The CDR3 nucleotides read TGTGCCAGCAGCTTATGGGAGGGTATCGAGCAGTACTTC. It is translated as CASSLWEGIEQYF.

The gene calls are TRBV30 and TRBJ2-7; the match to TRBD2 covers 7 bases. This CDR3 has 13 residues. V was clipped by 0 bases and J by 7 bases; unmatched bases: 6. In germline, CDR1 is GTSNPN, CDR2 SVGIG (reference sequence). CDR3 nucleotide sequence: TGTGCCTGGAGTGTTTCGCGGGAGAGAGAGCAGTACTTC. Translating gives CAWSVSREREQYF. Using reference TRBV30 and TRBJ2-7 for the parts outside the CDR3, the full variable domain is SQTIHQWPATLVQPVGSPLSLECTVEGTSNPNLYWYRQAAGRGLQLLFYSVGIGQISSEVPQNLSASRPQDRQFILSSKKLLLSDSGFYLCAWSVSREREQYFGPGTRLTVT.

V usage is TRBV5-6 and J usage is TRBJ2-1; D perhaps matches TRBD2 (7 bases). Trimming removed 4 bases from V and 9 bases from J, with 17 bases in between. The CDR3 contains 14 residues. Germline-derived CDR1 and CDR2 are SGHDT and YYEEEE. The CDR3 region is CASSATGGGAEQFF. DNA for the CDR3: TGTGCCAGCAGCGCCACTGGGGGGGGCGCTGAGCAGTTCTTC.

This sequence joins TRBV5-1 and TRBJ2-5; possible D gene TRBD1, 6 bases. The V end lost 4 bases, the J end lost 2 bases, and 18 bases lay between the germline ends. The CDR3 has 16 amino acids. Germline values: CDR1 SGHRS, CDR2 YFSETQ. This CDR3 reads CASSINRVSRQETQYF. The CDR3, as DNA: TGCGCCAGCAGCATCAACAGGGTTTCCCGACAAGAGACCCAGTACTTC.

The chain couples TRBV4-3 to TRBJ2-1; D is perhaps TRBD1 (6 bases). CDR3 length: 16 residues. V was trimmed by 3 bases and J by 3 bases, leaving 15 bases between them. Germline lookup yields CDR1 LGHNA and CDR2 YSLEER. CDR3 in DNA: TGCGCCAGCAGCCAGGAGGACAGATTGAACTACAATGAGCAGTTCTTC. Its translation is CASSQEDRLNYNEQFF.

The V call is TRBV7-9, the J call TRBJ1-3, with 8 bases matching TRBD1. CDR3 length: 15 amino acids. CDR1 SEHNR and CDR2 FQNEAQ come from the germline V gene (reference sequence). With 6 bases clipped from V and 3 bases from J, the junction kept 7 bases outside the gene matches. CDR3 DNA: TGTGCCAGCAGTTCTCAGGGGGCGCGTGGAAACACCATATATTTT. Protein product: CASSSQGARGNTIYF.

J is TRBJ2-5 and V is TRBV9, with 11 bases lining up with TRBD2. CDR3 length equals 14 residues. From germline, CDR1 is SGDLS and CDR2 YYNGEE. The trim removed 4 bases at V and 5 bases at J, leaving 4 bases unmatched. CDR3 nucleotides: TGTGCCAGCAGCTACCGACTAGCGGGGGAGACCCAGTACTTC. Encoded protein: CASSYRLAGETQYF.

The chain uses TRBV27 and TRBJ2-5; 7 bases are shared with TRBD1. Germline values: CDR1 MNHEY, CDR2 SMNVEV (reference sequence). The V and J ends lost 5 bases and 7 bases, in that order; junction bases with no gene match: 22. The CDR3 sequence is 18 residues long. CDR3 DNA sequence: TGTGCCAGCAGTGCGACGTACAGGGGCCCAACCCTAAGGGGGACCCAGTACTTC. Its translation: CASSATYRGPTLRGTQYF.

This chain links TRBV6-6 with TRBJ2-1, with a tentative D call TRBD2 (6 bases). Germline CDR1 is MNHNY and CDR2 is SVGAGI (reference sequence). The CDR3 has 11 residues. V lost 11 bases and J 9 bases, leaving 14 bases between the germline ends. The CDR3 bases are TGTGCCGCCCGGGCGCGGGGTGAGCAGTTCTTC. Its translation is CAARARGEQFF.

The chain employs TRBV15 and TRBJ2-7; TRBD1 agrees at 8 bases. The junction had 12 bases not matched to a gene; V was cut back by 0 bases and J by 2 bases. CDR1 LNHNV and CDR2 YYDKDF come from the germline V gene (reference sequence). This CDR3 comprises 18 residues. This CDR3 is CATSRDQGQVSRTYEQYF. CDR3 sequence (DNA): TGTGCCACCAGCAGAGACCAGGGACAGGTGAGCCGTACCTACGAGCAGTACTTC.

This chain links TRBV19 with TRBJ2-1; 9 nucleotides match TRBD2. Germline CDR1 LNHDA, CDR2 SQIVND (reference sequence). CDR3 size: 15 residues. V lost 2 bases, J lost 4 bases, and 3 bases stayed unmatched. Here the CDR3 reads CASSIILAGYNEQFF. The CDR3 bases are TGTGCCAGTAGTATAATACTAGCGGGTTACAATGAGCAGTTCTTC.

This clone was seen only once. The rearrangement links TRBV7-2 to TRBJ1-1; TRBD1 agrees at 8 bases. Germline-derived CDR1 and CDR2 are SGHTA and FQGNSA. This CDR3 is built from 16 residues. V lost 0 bases and J lost 3; bases outside the gene matches: 6. CDR3 coding DNA: TGTGCCAGCAGCTTAGCCGCACAGGGGGGATACACTGAAGCTTTCTTT. This codes for CASSLAAQGGYTEAFF. Combining the CDR3 with reference TRBV7-2 and TRBJ1-1 gives the whole variable domain GAGVSQSPSNKVTEKGKDVELRCDPISGHTALYWYRQSLGQGLEFLIYFQGNSAPDKSGLPSDRFSAERTGGSVSTLTIQRTQQEDSAVYLCASSLAAQGGYTEAFFGQGTRLTVV.

The rearrangement joins TRBV2 to TRBJ2-1; 9 positions agree with TRBD1. The CDR3 extends over 15 amino acids. V lost 4 bases and J lost 2; bases outside the gene matches: 3. CDR1 and CDR2 from the germline V gene are SNHLY and FYNNEI. In DNA, the CDR3 is TGTGCCAGCAGTGCCGGACAGGGGACCTACAATGAGCAGTTCTTC. This encodes CASSAGQGTYNEQFF.

The rearrangement uses TRBV5-1 and TRBJ2-3, with 12 bases matching TRBD2. This CDR3 comprises 17 residues. Losses at the gene ends were 0 bases for V and 6 bases for J; bases not matched to a gene: 8. Germline V gives CDR1 SGHRS, CDR2 YFSETQ. Written as DNA, the CDR3 is TGCGCCAGCAGCTTGGATTCTAGCGGGAGGGTTAAGGATACGCAGTATTTT. Translated, it gives CASSLDSSGRVKDTQYF.

The rearrangement uses TRBV5-6 and TRBJ2-7, with 7 bases aligning to TRBD2. The CDR3 is 12 amino acids. Germline assignment: CDR1 SGHDT and CDR2 YYEEEE. V was pared by 5 bases and J by 11 bases, with 10 bases of the junction left unmatched. The DNA of the CDR3 is TGTGCCAGCAGTCCTATTGGGGGGAGGGAGTACTTC. Translation: CASSPIGGREYF.